The entry below gives a single TCR beta chain sequence along with its context. The antigen it binds to is not known. Base qualities were left out, and no much larger clone turns up one base away. This sample stems from a study of neoadjuvant nivolumab and ipilimumab in lung cancer (TCRdb year 2020). Regarding the study in general: Nivolumab was given at 3 mg/kg intravenously on days 1, 15 and 29, and the combination arm added ipilimumab 1 mg/kg on day 1 only. For each study arm, the primary endpoint of the trial was the rate of major pathologic response (MPR) in the intention-to-treat population. A total of roughly 42 patients with operable NSCLC were treated in the trial, with 23 randomized to nivolumab monotherapy and about 21 randomized to nivolumab plus ipilimumab. TCR repertoires in pretherapy (baseline) peripheral blood were compared with TCR repertoires in tumors resected at surgery after neoadjuvant immune checkpoint blockade. Seven patients had matched pretherapy and resected tumor pairs analyzed, with four treated with nivolumab and three with nivolumab plus ipilimumab. The paper as a whole reports these results and caveats: Compared with tumor-adjacent uninvolved lung, resected tumors had greater TCR richness and clonality, and increases showed up in more of the dual-therapy-treated tumors. A small number of samples underwent TCR sequencing. No significant correlation was found between TCR clonality and pathologic tumor regression, and only a single major-pathologic-response sample was available for the analysis of TCR clonality versus pathologic tumor regression. Richness in tumors resected after neoadjuvant therapy showed a positive correlation with pretherapy blood TCR richness (Spearman R ≈ 0.78). From pretherapy to surgery, increases in tumor T-cell richness and clonality were observed in three of three dual-therapy tumors but in only two of four nivolumab-treated tumors.

V and J are truncated by 3 bases and 12 bases respectively, leaving an intervening sequence of 14 bases. From a lookup of the germline V gene, CDR1 and CDR2 are MDHEN and SYDVKM. Inclusive of the bounding cysteine and phenylalanine, the CDR3 is 13 residues long. Just the 39-base CDR3 DNA is kept, in frame starting at base 1. Explained via the paper, the time point label denotes: at surgical resection after neoadjuvant nivolumab +/- ipilimumab. The samples were obtained from NEOSTAR, a phase 2 randomized trial that tested neoadjuvant nivolumab or nivolumab plus ipilimumab, followed by surgery, in operable NSCLC. Library method: the immunoSEQ multiplex PCR assay. As for the original processing: Repertoires were summarized by richness and clonality, and significantly expanded and contracted clones were identified between pre- and post-therapy samples. Held by TCRdb, this immuneACCESS table contains in-frame sequences only and omits some clones. Under half of the omission traces to an unresolved V gene where checked; the cause of the rest is unknown. D and trimming were read from the DNA, whereas the V and J calls and clone size are those reported in that table. This sample holds 25,000 to 30,000 clones; around 86% were observed only once. The ten largest clones take up around 9.3% of the sample.

Here the sequenced sample was tumor tissue, taken after neoadjuvant nivolumab, alone or with ipilimumab, at or shortly before surgery. The source of this sequence is an adult with non-small cell lung cancer. This receptor chain uses TRBV28 and TRBJ1-4; the best D guess is TRBD1, with 5 bases matching. The nucleotide sequence is TGTGCCAGCAGTTTTACCGACAGCTCGCAACTGTTTTTT. It specifies CASSFTDSSQLFF.